The clone carrying this T cell receptor beta chain has just a few counts. The antigen is not known. V dropped 6 bases and J dropped 0 bases, with 3 bases sitting between them. This CDR3 region has 13 residues. Germline CDR1 and CDR2: SEHNR and FQNEAQ (reference sequence). The data were taken from a study of pediatric ulcerative colitis. Overall study context: Ulcerative colitis patients had pancolitis or left-sided colitis, with confirming histology.

Rectal tissue came from one to two pinch biopsies taken at colonoscopy. Study-level results: Rectal pinch biopsies may include blood-derived T cells. Ulcerative colitis patients shared more blood-rectal clones than controls. A couple of rectal CDR3 clonotypes occurred in all ulcerative colitis patients.

Sequenced by immunoSEQ multiplex PCR; TCRdb stores in-frame clones only, minus some. The data show 23,000 or so clones, 71% seen once. The sequenced sample consisted of gut tissue. This chain joins TRBV7-9 and TRBJ2-6; unclear D gene. This TCR came from a boy younger than 18 with severe ulcerative colitis. CDR3 bases: TGTGCCAGCAGTACCTCTGGGGCCAACGTCCTGACTTTC. Translated: CASSTSGANVLTF.